The source of this TCR beta chain is a study of Ad26.COV2.S vaccination and SARS-CoV-2 variants. Turning to the study itself: Vaccine-arm donor from the placebo-controlled COV1001 Ad26.COV2.S trial.

CDR1 KGHSH and CDR2 LQKENI come from the germline V gene. Between the trimmed V and J ends, which lost 3 bases and 7 bases, there was a span of 15 bases. This CDR3 comprises 15 residues. Assay: immunoSEQ multiplex PCR; the TCRdb copy retains only in-frame clones and omits some. The repertoire holds some 340,000 clones, over 80% seen once, with approximately 2% in the top ten. The treatment was: around 19 received Ad26.COV2.S at low or high dose, single or two shots; about 5 received placebo; per-sample allocation not given. Sample collection was performed on day 63 after the first vaccine or placebo injection. Cohort 1b enrolled adults aged 18-55 years in Boston. Expression of Wuhan-strain SARS-CoV-2 spike came from the Ad26 vector that formed the vaccine.

This sequence was found in a person aged 18-65 years who received the Ad26.COV2.S COVID-19 vaccine or a placebo. Sequencing was performed on peripheral blood, taken in a trial of Ad26.COV2.S vaccine versus placebo. The rearrangement uses TRBV18 and TRBJ1-4; D remains unclear. The chain's CDR3 is CASSPQEGFGEKLFF. Here the CDR3 DNA reads TGTGCCAGCTCACCTCAGGAAGGGTTCGGTGAAAAACTGTTTTTT.